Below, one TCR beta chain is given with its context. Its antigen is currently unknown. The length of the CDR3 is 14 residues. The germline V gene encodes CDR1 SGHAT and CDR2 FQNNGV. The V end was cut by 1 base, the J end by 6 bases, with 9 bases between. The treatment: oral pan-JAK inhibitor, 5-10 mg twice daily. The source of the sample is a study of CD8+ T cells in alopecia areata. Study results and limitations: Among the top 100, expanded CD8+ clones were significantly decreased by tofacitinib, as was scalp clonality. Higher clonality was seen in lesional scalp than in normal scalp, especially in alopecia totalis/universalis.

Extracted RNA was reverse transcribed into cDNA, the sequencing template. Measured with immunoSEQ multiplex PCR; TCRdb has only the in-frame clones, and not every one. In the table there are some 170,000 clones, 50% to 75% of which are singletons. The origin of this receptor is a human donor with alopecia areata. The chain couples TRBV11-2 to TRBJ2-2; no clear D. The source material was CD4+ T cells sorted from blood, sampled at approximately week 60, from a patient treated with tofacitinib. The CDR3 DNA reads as TGTGCCAGCAGCTTAGGGATGGCCCCCGGGGAGCTGTTTTTT. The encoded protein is CASSLGMAPGELFF. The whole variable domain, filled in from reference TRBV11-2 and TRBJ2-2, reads EAGVAQSPRYKIIEKRQSVAFWCNPISGHATLYWYQQILGQGPKLLIQFQNNGVVDDSQLPKDRFSAERLKGVDSTLKIQPAKLEDSAVYLCASSLGMAPGELFFGEGSRLTVL.